This T cell receptor beta chain was sequenced for a study of T cells in tuberculosis. Study in general: T cells were selected with CD1B tetramers loaded with glucose monomycolate. Study outcomes and limitations: Active tuberculosis TCR-alpha repertoires lay closer to GMM-specific TCRs than IGRA-negative controls, suggesting clonal expansion.

The CDR3 loop spans 15 amino acids. The J segment lost 4 bases and the V segment lost 0 bases, leaving 4 bases of the junction unmatched. Germline V gene data show CDR1 as MNHEY and CDR2 as SVGAGI. Measured with immunoSEQ multiplex PCR; TCRdb has only the in-frame clones, and not every one. This sample carries around 35,000 clones, about 93% of them seen once, and the ten largest clones take roughly 6.4%. On this clone itself: Its antigen is not identified.

The clonotype was recovered from a donor aged 10 to 29 with latent tuberculosis or without tuberculosis infection. The sequenced sample consisted of PBMCs. The V call is TRBV6-5, the J call TRBJ1-2, with 8 bases that match TRBD1. CDR3: CASSYSPGGLYGYTF. CDR3 DNA: TGTGCCAGCAGTTACTCTCCAGGGGGCCTCTATGGCTACACCTTC.